The 14 T cell receptor beta chains given below trace back to one sample, sequenced in a study of T-cell memory formation after mild COVID-19. TCRdb re-called the 5' RACE reads through MiXCR, storing one row per CDR3 protein. This sample yields approximately 500,000 distinct CDR3 sequences, of which around a quarter are seen a single time; approximately 12% belongs to the top ten. Sequencing was performed on PBMCs or a T cell subset sorted from them (not recorded which). These receptors were obtained from an adult woman who had mild COVID-19 (a few samples of this study predate the infection). Cell type and time point are not known.

The genes are TRBV12-3 or TRBV12-4 and TRBJ2-3; D remains unclear. The V end was cut by 5 bases, the J end by 2 bases, with 14 bases between. CDR3 size: 15 residues. CDR3 residues: CASSGLGGHTDTQYF. CDR3 nucleotides: TGTGCCAGCAGTGGCTTGGGCGGCCACACAGATACGCAGTATTTT.

As to this clonotype: As the CDR3 is not closed by the conserved phenylalanine or tryptophan, this likely results from a read error. The V gene is TRBV7-3, the J gene TRBJ2-1; TRBD1 aligns across 8 bases. This CDR3 comprises 16 residues. Per the germline V gene, CDR1 is SGHTA and CDR2 is FQGTGA. V dropped 5 bases and J dropped 5; count of bases not matched to a gene: 11. The CDR3 nucleotides are TGTGCCAGCAGCCTGTTTCTAGGACAGGGTGACAATGAGCAGTTCTTA. Translated: CASSLFLGQGDNEQFL.

This clonotype was counted ten times or more. The chain couples TRBV5-1 to TRBJ1-1; D gene uncertain. Per germline, CDR1 SGHRS and CDR2 YFSETQ. With 0 bases removed from V and 5 bases from J, the gap between germline ends came to 11 bases. This CDR3 has 14 residues. The CDR3 DNA reads as TGCGCCAGCAGCTTGGAGGGTTGGGAAACTGAAGCTTTCTTT. Its translation: CASSLEGWETEAFF.

The gene calls are TRBV6-2 or TRBV6-3 and TRBJ2-7; the match to TRBD1 covers 11 bases. The CDR3 has 15 amino acids. V shed 6 bases, J shed 1 base, and the junction held 5 bases outside the gene matches. CDR1 and CDR2 from the germline V gene are MNHEY and SVGEGT. In DNA, the CDR3 is TGTGCCAGCAGGGACGGGACAGGGGGGTCCTACGAGCAGTACTTC. This encodes CASRDGTGGSYEQYF.

The CDR3 region is CASSLDPGVPSGNTIYF. The CDR3 coding sequence is TGCGCCAGCAGCTTGGATCCGGGGGTACCCTCTGGAAACACCATATATTTT. The chain combines TRBV5-1 with TRBJ1-3, with D possibly matching TRBD1 (5 bases). V was shortened by 0 bases and J by 0 bases, with 13 bases between the two germline ends. In germline, CDR1 is SGHRS, CDR2 YFSETQ. The CDR3 extends over 17 amino acids.

The sample holds a few counts of this clonotype. The rearrangement joins TRBV7-9 to TRBJ1-1; no reliable D call. The CDR3 contains 12 residues. Germline V gene sequence: CDR1 SEHNR, CDR2 FQNEAQ (reference sequence). V was trimmed by 8 bases and J by 0 bases, leaving 7 bases between them. The CDR3 DNA reads as TGTGCCAGCGGACGGATGAACACTGAAGCTTTCTTT. This codes for CASGRMNTEAFF.

This clonotype was detected only a few times. The chain joins TRBV6-5 to TRBJ2-5; D possibly corresponds to TRBD2 (7 bases). The V end lost 7 bases, the J end lost 0 bases, and 12 bases lay between the germline ends. The germline V gene encodes CDR1 MNHEY and CDR2 SVGAGI. This CDR3 region has 14 residues. CDR3 DNA sequence: TGTGCCAGCAAGGGGGGGAATTACCAAGAGACCCAGTACTTC. Protein sequence: CASKGGNYQETQYF.

V usage is TRBV12-3 or TRBV12-4 and J usage is TRBJ1-5, with a possible D match to TRBD1 (5 bases). Trimming took 3 bases from V and 11 from J, leaving 23 bases between them. The CDR3 loop spans 16 amino acids. CDR3 DNA sequence: TGTGCCAGCAGTTTTGTTAGGGAGGGGCCGCGGGGGACCCAGCATTTT. It translates to CASSFVREGPRGTQHF.

This clonotype was detected a few times. This chain uses TRBV7-9 with TRBJ1-3, with TRBD1 matching over 7 bases. The V and J ends lost 2 bases and 2 bases, in that order; junction bases with no gene match: 3. CDR3 length: 15 residues. Germline lookup yields CDR1 SEHNR and CDR2 FQNEAQ (reference sequence). The CDR3 is CASSLTRGTGNTIYF. The DNA of the CDR3 is TGTGCCAGCAGCTTAACCAGGGGGACTGGAAACACCATATATTTT.

This clonotype was recorded a few times. The chain uses TRBV4-1 and TRBJ2-1; 11 nucleotides agree with TRBD2. Germline trimming cut 4 bases from V and 4 bases from J; bases unmatched to any gene: 6. Germline V CDR1 and CDR2: MGHRA, YSYEKL. The CDR3 totals 16 residues. The CDR3 sequence: CASSPRTSGPYNEQFF. The DNA for the CDR3 is TGCGCCAGCAGCCCTCGGACTAGCGGGCCGTACAATGAGCAGTTCTTC.

A few counts support this clonotype. The DNA of the CDR3 is TGTGCCAGCACCGCGGGGGTTCGGAACACTGAAGCTTTCTTT. This translates into CASTAGVRNTEAFF. This chain joins TRBV6-1 and TRBJ1-1, with a possible D match to TRBD1 (5 bases). CDR1 MNHNS and CDR2 SASEGT come from the germline V gene. Trimming cost V 7 bases and J 1 base, with 13 bases left between them. The CDR3 is made up of 14 amino acids.

This clonotype was observed a handful of times. V usage is TRBV24-1 and J usage is TRBJ2-5; D gene uncertain. The CDR3 has 14 amino acids. CDR1 is KGHDR, CDR2 SFDVKD, per germline. Deletions cut 4 bases from V and 3 bases from J, with 11 bases between. The CDR3 DNA sequence: TGTGCCACCAGTGAGCGTTCCGTTGAAGAGACCCAGTACTTC. Amino acids: CATSERSVEETQYF.

A few counts support this clonotype. The chain recombines TRBV25-1 with TRBJ1-3; D ambiguous. Germline CDR1 and CDR2: MGHDK and SYGVNS. The V and J ends lost 6 bases and 0 bases respectively, with 21 bases between them. The CDR3 has 18 amino acids. CDR3: CASSRVGPGVPSGNTIYF. CDR3 sequence (DNA): TGTGCCAGCAGCCGTGTCGGTCCCGGGGTGCCCTCTGGAAACACCATATATTTT. The full variable domain, rest sourced from reference TRBV25-1 and TRBJ1-3, is EADIYQTPRYLVIGTGKKITLECSQTMGHDKMYWYQQDPGMELHLIHYSYGVNSTEKGDLSSESTVSRIRTEHFPLTLESARPSHTSQYLCASSRVGPGVPSGNTIYFGEGSWLTVV.

CDR3 amino acids: CARVVVGCEQYF. DNA for the CDR3: TGCGCCAGAGTAGTCGTGGGATGCGAGCAGTACTTC. V gene TRBV4-1 combines with J gene TRBJ2-7; D ambiguous. The CDR3 length is 12 residues. Germline CDR1 is MGHRA and CDR2 is YSYEKL. V gave up 9 bases and J gave up 6 bases, with 15 bases separating them.